This TCR beta chain was sequenced in a study of blood T cell repertoires in COVID-19. The CDR3 sequence is 11 residues long. Trimming shortened V by 4 bases and J by 5 bases, and 6 bases separated the two germline ends. The germline CDR1 and CDR2 sequences are SGHDT and YYEEEE. Authors' methods: By means of reference gene primer amplification, nucleated cell counts were estimated. Some clones are missing from TCRdb's copy, which holds only in-frame ones; the method was immunoSEQ multiplex PCR. That table gives V, J and clone size, and the DNA gave D and trimming. The table lists 200,000 to 250,000 clones, 85% of them singletons. This clone was detected only a few times. A Seattle source enrolled patients during active infection and followed them longitudinally.

The receptor was derived from a man aged 45-65 years with COVID-19, enrolled during active disease. Sequencing input: peripheral blood. The chain carries TRBV5-6 and TRBJ2-5; no reliable D call. For the CDR3, the DNA is TGTGCCAGCAGCCGGGTTGAGACCCAGTACTTC. This codes for CASSRVETQYF.